The 16 T cell receptor beta chains below all came from one sample that was sequenced in a study of blood T cells in healthy people across ages. It was with a sample-barcoded 5' primer and a J-beta primer mix that a second PCR of roughly 6 to 12 cycles was run. TCRdb called the 5' RACE reads again in MiXCR, with one record for every CDR3 protein. Here the sample spans 800,000 to 1,000,000 distinct CDR3 sequences, approximately 49% being singletons. The material sequenced was blood. Receptors originate from a man aged 25-45 years in good health.

This sequence joins TRBV25-1 and TRBJ1-5, with D tentatively TRBD1 (6 bases). The CDR3 spans 14 residues. The V gene's germline CDR1 is MGHDK and CDR2 SYGVNS. V lost 1 base to trimming and J lost 8 bases, with 12 bases between them. DNA of the CDR3: TGTGCCAGCAGTGAATGGGACAAGGGTAAGCCCCAGCATTTT. Translation gives CASSEWDKGKPQHF.

V gene TRBV2 combines with J gene TRBJ2-7; 7 positions agree with TRBD1. CDR3 length: 13 residues. Trimming took 6 bases from V and 2 from J; bases not matched to a gene: 4. Germline V gene lookup returns CDR1 SNHLY and CDR2 FYNNEI. The CDR3 reads CASSGQATYEQYF. CDR3 nucleotide sequence: TGTGCCAGCAGCGGACAGGCAACCTACGAGCAGTACTTC.

As regards this clonotype: At one end the junction does not follow the germline gene, possibly because of a read error. This chain joins TRBV28 and TRBJ2-1; TRBD2 aligns across 8 bases. Germline V gene lookup returns CDR1 MDHEN and CDR2 SYDVKM. CDR3 length: 16 amino acids. The CDR3 is CTSSLQSGGPYNEQFF. In nucleotides, the CDR3 is TGTACCAGCAGTTTACAAAGCGGGGGACCCTACAATGAGCAGTTCTTC. The variable domain in full, with the rest retrieved from reference TRBV28 and TRBJ2-1, is DVKVTQSSRYLVKRTGEKVFLECVQDMDHENMFWYRQDPGLGLRLIYFSYDVKMKEKGDIPEGYSVSREKKERFSLILESASTNQTSMYLCTSSLQSGGPYNEQFFGPGTRLTVL.

This clonotype has a handful of counts. The rearrangement links TRBV7-3 to TRBJ2-1, with D perhaps TRBD1 (5 bases). Matching the DNA end better, TRBJ2-7 makes the J call doubtful. Germline CDR1 SGHTA, CDR2 FQGTGA. This CDR3 contains 15 residues. DNA for the CDR3: TGTGCCAGCAGCTTGGGTACAGGCTCCTACAATGAGCAGTACTTC. This sequence encodes CASSLGTGSYNEQYF.

The chain links TRBV6-2 or TRBV6-3 to TRBJ1-6; TRBD1 might be the D (5 bases). CDR1 MNHEY and CDR2 SVGEGT come from the germline V gene. There are 19 residues in the CDR3. V was cut by 7 bases and J by 3 bases, with 25 bases left in between. The CDR3: CASNPSDSSQFIYNSPLHF. Written as DNA, the CDR3 is TGTGCCAGCAACCCGAGCGACAGTTCCCAGTTCATCTATAATTCACCCCTCCACTTT.

This chain links TRBV4-1 with TRBJ1-1; D is unresolved. Trimming removed 1 base at V and 3 bases at J, with 9 bases between. Germline CDR1 MGHRA, CDR2 YSYEKL. This CDR3 region has 14 residues. The CDR3 region is CASSQAPGDTEAFF. The CDR3 region has the DNA TGCGCCAGCAGCCAAGCCCCTGGGGACACTGAAGCTTTCTTT.

This clonotype occurred once. The V and J genes are TRBV29-1 and TRBJ1-1; D is ambiguous. The germline V gene encodes CDR1 SQVTM and CDR2 ANQGSEA. The CDR3 spans 14 residues. Trimming shortened V by 7 bases and J by 0 bases, and 15 bases separated the two germline ends. CDR3 residues: CSEWRLGMNTEAFF. The CDR3 bases are TGCAGCGAGTGGAGGCTTGGGATGAACACTGAAGCTTTCTTT.

This clonotype came up many times. The genes are TRBV4-2 and TRBJ2-3, with 11 bases lining up with TRBD2. This CDR3 has 18 residues. Germline V lookup: CDR1 LGHNA, CDR2 YNFKEQ. V was pared by 1 base and J by 4 bases, with 10 bases of the junction left unmatched. CDR3: CASSQASDSSGGADTQYF. The CDR3 bases are TGTGCCAGCAGCCAAGCCTCGGATAGTAGCGGGGGGGCAGATACGCAGTATTTT.

The V and J genes are TRBV6-6 and TRBJ1-2; the D gene is possibly TRBD1 (6 bases). Germline V lookup: CDR1 MNHNY, CDR2 SVGAGI (reference sequence). The CDR3 has 11 amino acids. V dropped 11 bases and J dropped 7 bases, with 14 bases sitting between them. CDR3 amino acids: CAGTDRSGYTF. In nucleotides, the CDR3 is TGTGCCGGCACTGACAGGAGTGGCTACACCTTC.

The chain uses TRBV29-1 and TRBJ2-3, with TRBD2 matching 8 bases. The CDR3 sequence is 15 residues long. CDR1 is SQVTM, CDR2 ANQGSEA, per germline. J gave up 1 base and V 3 bases, and 6 bases lay outside the gene matches. The CDR3 nucleotides read TGCAGCGTTGATCCCGGACTAGCTCGCACAGATACGCAGTATTTT. Translation gives CSVDPGLARTDTQYF.

This clonotype was counted only a few times. J is TRBJ1-5 and V is TRBV20-1; 9 bases agree with TRBD1. Germline CDR1 is DFQATT and CDR2 is SNEGSKA (reference sequence). Trimming removed 5 bases from V and 3 bases from J; junction bases left unmatched: 2. The CDR3 extends over 13 amino acids. Written as DNA, the CDR3 is TGCAGTGCTCACAGGGGGCTCAATCAGCCCCAGCATTTT. This translates into CSAHRGLNQPQHF.

The DNA for the CDR3 is TGTGCCAGCTCACCACCGGAGCGGGGGAACAGGGGCCATGGCTACACCTTC. Translation gives CASSPPERGNRGHGYTF. The chain recombines TRBV18 with TRBJ1-2; 7 bases are shared with TRBD1. CDR3 length: 17 residues. The J segment lost 6 bases and the V segment lost 0 bases, leaving 13 bases of the junction unmatched. CDR1 KGHSH and CDR2 LQKENI come from the germline V gene.

This clonotype came up a few times. The V and J genes are TRBV7-9 and TRBJ2-1, with unresolved D. The CDR3 is made up of 13 amino acids. The V and J ends lost 3 bases and 7 bases respectively, with 10 bases between them. The germline CDR1 and CDR2 sequences are SEHNR and FQNEAQ (reference sequence). Here the CDR3 DNA reads TGTGCCAGCAGCTTCTTGGGTTGGAATGAGCAGTTCTTC. It encodes CASSFLGWNEQFF.

The chain is built from TRBV25-1 and TRBJ1-2; a weak D match, TRBD1 (5 bases). V was shortened by 3 bases and J by 8 bases, with 19 bases between the two germline ends. CDR1 and CDR2 (germline): MGHDK, SYGVNS. There are 15 residues in the CDR3. The CDR3 DNA reads as TGTGCCAGCAGTGATCCCGGGACGGCCATCGTGGGCTACACCTTC. As protein: CASSDPGTAIVGYTF.

V is TRBV20-1 and J is TRBJ1-5; D may be TRBD1 (5 bases). CDR3 length: 16 residues. Germline V gives CDR1 DFQATT, CDR2 SNEGSKA (reference sequence). In DNA form, the CDR3 reads TGCTGCGCTAGAGATAGTACGGGGCCTAGCAATCAGCCCCAGCATTTT. Its protein is CCARDSTGPSNQPQHF.

On this clonotype itself: A read error may account for a junction end that differs from germline. The CDR3 here is CVSSFFGTGQETQYF. CDR3 coding DNA: TGTGTCAGCAGTTTTTTTGGGACAGGGCAAGAGACCCAGTACTTC. V and J are TRBV12-3 or TRBV12-4 and TRBJ2-5; 9 positions agree with TRBD1. The CDR3 length is 15 residues.